This T cell receptor beta chain was captured by sequencing in a study of blood T cells in healthy people across ages. Study background: Template switching captured about one barcoded beta molecule per two T cells.

In the case of this clonotype: What it recognizes is unknown.

Study-level results: A roughly linear fall in TCR beta diversity per million T cells was seen with increasing age. It was found that TCR beta diversity correlated strongly with the percentage of naive T cells. Aged donors had fewer naive CD4+ cells and lower diversity than long-lived donors.

Using a J-beta primer mix together with a sample-barcoded 5' primer, a second PCR was run for roughly 6 to 12 cycles. In TCRdb, the 5' RACE reads were re-called with MiXCR into one record per CDR3 protein. The table has about a million distinct CDR3 sequences, roughly 43% seen once. Looked up from germline, CDR1 is SNHLY and CDR2 is FYNNEI. The CDR3 is made up of 15 amino acids. The sample comprised blood. The chain recombines TRBV2 with TRBJ2-7; 11 bases align to TRBD1. The DNA matches TRBJ2-4 better at its end, which makes the J call doubtful. This TCR came from a man aged 25 to 40 in good health. In DNA, the CDR3 is TGTGCCAGCAGTCAGGACAGGGGGCGGGGGAACATTCAGTACTTC. It codes for CASSQDRGRGNIQYF.